The clone carrying this T cell receptor (beta chain) was seen a few times. Original data processing: For nucleated cells, counts were estimated from reference gene primer amplification. The assay was immunoSEQ multiplex PCR, and TCRdb's table has in-frame clones only and misses some. The DNA was the basis for D and trimming; V, J and clone size are from that table. The sample lists 75,000 to 95,000 clones, about 73% occurring once. The V and J ends lost 4 bases and 9 bases respectively, with 14 bases between them. Germline CDR1 reads SGDLS; CDR2 reads YYNGEE. CDR3 length: 14 amino acids. The sample comes from a study of blood T cell repertoires in COVID-19. Overall study context: Both acute and convalescent COVID-19 samples were obtained from the United States, Italy and Spain. Nucleic acid was either cDNA or gDNA, and it came from T cells, B-cell-depleted T cells, or PBMCs.

It was during active infection that Seattle patients were enrolled and then longitudinally followed. This clonotype was obtained from a man aged 60 to 69 with COVID-19, enrolled during active disease. What was sequenced was peripheral blood. J is TRBJ2-6 and V is TRBV9, with D possibly TRBD2 on 6 matching bases. The chain's CDR3 is CASSPPGGVNVLTF. The CDR3 DNA is TGTGCCAGCAGCCCCCCCGGGGGAGTCAACGTCCTGACTTTC.